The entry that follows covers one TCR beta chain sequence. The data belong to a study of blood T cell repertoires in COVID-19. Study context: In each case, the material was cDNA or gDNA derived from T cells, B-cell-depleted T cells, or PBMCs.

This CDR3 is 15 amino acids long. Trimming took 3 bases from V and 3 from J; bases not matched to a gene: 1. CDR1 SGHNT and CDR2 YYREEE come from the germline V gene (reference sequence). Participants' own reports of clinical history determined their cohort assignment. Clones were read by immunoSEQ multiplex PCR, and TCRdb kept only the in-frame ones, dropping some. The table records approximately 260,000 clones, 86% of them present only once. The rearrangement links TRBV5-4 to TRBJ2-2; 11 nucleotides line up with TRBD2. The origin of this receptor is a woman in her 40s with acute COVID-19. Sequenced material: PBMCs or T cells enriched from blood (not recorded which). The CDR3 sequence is CASSSGLADTGELFF. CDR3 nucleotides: TGTGCCAGCAGCTCGGGACTAGCGGACACCGGGGAGCTGTTTTTT.